This TCR beta chain was found in a study of CXCR3-negative and CXCR3-positive naive CD8 T cells. This CDR3 has 17 residues. Germline V gene lookup returns CDR1 SGHNT and CDR2 YENEEA. UMI labels and 5' RACE were used to prepare the TRB cDNA libraries. Reprocessing the 5' RACE reads, TCRdb reports a single entry for every CDR3 protein and omits DNA. This repertoire comprises 130,000 or so distinct CDR3 sequences; its ten largest clones make up just under 0.5%. Specimen: naive CXCR3- CD8+ T cells from blood. Specified subset: CD45RO-CCR7+CD27+CD95- naive CD8+ T cells lacking CXCR3 (TNR3-). V is TRBV11-3 and J is TRBJ2-2; TCRdb proposes TRBD1, but this gene call is untestable without DNA. The receptor's source is a human donor in good health. Some clones in this sample may be carry-over from other donors' samples. The CDR3 protein is CASSRPRARLDTGELFF.